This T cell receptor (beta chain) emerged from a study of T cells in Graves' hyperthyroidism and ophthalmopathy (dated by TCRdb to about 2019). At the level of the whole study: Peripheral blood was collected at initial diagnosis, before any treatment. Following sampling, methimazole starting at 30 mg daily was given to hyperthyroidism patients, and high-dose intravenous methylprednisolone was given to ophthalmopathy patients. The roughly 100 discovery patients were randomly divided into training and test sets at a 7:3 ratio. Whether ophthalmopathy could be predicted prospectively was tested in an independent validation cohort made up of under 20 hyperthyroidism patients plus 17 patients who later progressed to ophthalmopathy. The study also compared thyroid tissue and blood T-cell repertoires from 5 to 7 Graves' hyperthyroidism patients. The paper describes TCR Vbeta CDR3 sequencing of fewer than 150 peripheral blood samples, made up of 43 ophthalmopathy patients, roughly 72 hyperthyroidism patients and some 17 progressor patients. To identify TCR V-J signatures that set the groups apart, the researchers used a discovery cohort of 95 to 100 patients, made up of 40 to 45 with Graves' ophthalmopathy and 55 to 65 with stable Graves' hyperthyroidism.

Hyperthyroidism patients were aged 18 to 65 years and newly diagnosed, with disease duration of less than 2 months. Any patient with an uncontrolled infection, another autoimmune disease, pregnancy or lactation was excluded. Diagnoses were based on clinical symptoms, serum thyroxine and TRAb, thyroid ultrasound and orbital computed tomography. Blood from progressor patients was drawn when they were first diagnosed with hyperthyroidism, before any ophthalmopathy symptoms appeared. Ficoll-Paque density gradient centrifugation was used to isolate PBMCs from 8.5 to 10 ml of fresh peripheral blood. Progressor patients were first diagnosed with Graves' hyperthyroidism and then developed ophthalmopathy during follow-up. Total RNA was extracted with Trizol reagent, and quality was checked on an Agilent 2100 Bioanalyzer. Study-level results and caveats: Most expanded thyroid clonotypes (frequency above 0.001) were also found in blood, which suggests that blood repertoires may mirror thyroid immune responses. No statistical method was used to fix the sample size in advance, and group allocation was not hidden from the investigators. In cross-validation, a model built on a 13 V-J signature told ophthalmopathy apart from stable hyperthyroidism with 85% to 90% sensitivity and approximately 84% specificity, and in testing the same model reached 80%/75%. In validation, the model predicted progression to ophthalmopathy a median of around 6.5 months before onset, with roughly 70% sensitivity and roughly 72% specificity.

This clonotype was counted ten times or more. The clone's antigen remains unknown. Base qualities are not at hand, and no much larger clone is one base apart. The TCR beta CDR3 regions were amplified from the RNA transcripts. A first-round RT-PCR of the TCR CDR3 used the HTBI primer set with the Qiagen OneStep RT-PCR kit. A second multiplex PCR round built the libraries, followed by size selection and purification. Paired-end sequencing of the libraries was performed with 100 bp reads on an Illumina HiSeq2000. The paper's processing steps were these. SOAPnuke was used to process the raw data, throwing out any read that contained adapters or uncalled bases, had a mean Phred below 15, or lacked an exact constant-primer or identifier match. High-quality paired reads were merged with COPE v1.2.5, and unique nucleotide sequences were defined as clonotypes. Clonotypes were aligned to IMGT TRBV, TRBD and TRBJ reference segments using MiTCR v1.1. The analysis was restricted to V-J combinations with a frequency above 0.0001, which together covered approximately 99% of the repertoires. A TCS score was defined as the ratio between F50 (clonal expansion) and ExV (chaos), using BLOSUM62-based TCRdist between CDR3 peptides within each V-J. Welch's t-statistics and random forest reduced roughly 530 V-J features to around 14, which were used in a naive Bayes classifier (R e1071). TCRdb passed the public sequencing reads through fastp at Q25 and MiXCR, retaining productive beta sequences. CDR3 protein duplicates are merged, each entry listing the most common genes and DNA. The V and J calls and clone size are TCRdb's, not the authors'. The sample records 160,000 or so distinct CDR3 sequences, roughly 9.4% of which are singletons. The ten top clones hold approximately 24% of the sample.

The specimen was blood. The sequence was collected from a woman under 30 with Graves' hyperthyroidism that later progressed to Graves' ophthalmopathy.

The CDR3 in this case is CAWSVAVRVNTEAFF. The nucleotide sequence is given as TGTGCCTGGAGTGTAGCGGTCCGAGTGAACACTGAAGCTTTCTTT. This chain is built from TRBV30 and TRBJ1-1; the D gene is unclear. In the germline V gene (reference sequence), CDR1 corresponds to GTSNPN and CDR2 to SVGIG. From cysteine to phenylalanine, the CDR3 is 15 amino acids long. Here the CDR3 DNA is all that survives: 45 bases in frame from base 1. The junction carries 11 bases between V and J, which are trimmed by 0 bases and 0 bases respectively.